Listed here are 13 T cell receptor beta chains from one sample, sequenced in a study of post-analysis software for immune sequencing data (dated by TCRdb to the mid-2010s). Paper-wide results and their limitations: Significantly higher frequencies in patients than in controls were found for about 5 TRBV segments, including TRBV5-6, TRBV5-1 and TRBV20-1.

Libraries were constructed by PCR. Sequencing was performed on an Illumina HiSeq 2500. Unique molecular identifiers were incorporated into TCR beta cDNA libraries to reduce PCR and sequencing biases. TCRdb reran the public reads through fastp at Q25 and MiXCR, keeping productive beta chains. Each record represents a unique CDR3 protein, reported with the most common genes and DNA among its rows. A total of about 820,000 distinct CDR3 sequences appear in this sample, 53% of them only once. Together, the top ten hold 4% to 5.5% of the sample. These receptors are not linked to any known antigen. Specimen: blood. These receptors all come from a girl aged 10 to 17 with multiple sclerosis.

The chain has TRBV20-1 and TRBJ1-2; 7 positions agree with TRBD1. The CDR3 length is 14 residues. Germline loops: CDR1 DFQATT, CDR2 SNEGSKA (reference sequence). With 6 bases clipped from V and 2 bases from J, the junction kept 9 bases outside the gene matches. This chain's CDR3 is CSAGEQGLNYGYTF. In DNA form, the CDR3 reads TGCAGTGCCGGCGAACAGGGGTTAAACTATGGCTACACCTTC.

This rearrangement joins TRBV5-1 to TRBJ1-2, with 7 bases matching TRBD1. With 5 bases clipped from V and 1 base from J, the junction kept 8 bases outside the gene matches. Germline V gene sequence: CDR1 SGHRS, CDR2 YFSETQ. The CDR3 is 15 amino acids. This chain's CDR3 is CASSSTGTDNYGYTF. CDR3 DNA: TGCGCCAGCAGTTCTACCGGGACAGATAACTATGGCTACACCTTC.

This clonotype was detected many times. This chain uses TRBV6-6 with TRBJ2-7, with D maybe TRBD2 (6 bases). This CDR3 has 15 amino acids. The germline V and J ends were trimmed by 2 bases and 2 bases, with 13 bases remaining between them. Per the germline V gene, CDR1 is MNHNY and CDR2 is SVGAGI (reference sequence). This chain's CDR3 is CASSYASGLTYEQYF. DNA for the CDR3: TGTGCCAGCAGTTACGCATCGGGACTGACCTACGAGCAGTACTTC.

V gene TRBV29-1 combines with J gene TRBJ2-7; 9 bases align to TRBD2. V was pared by 5 bases and J by 7 bases, with 15 bases of the junction left unmatched. Germline V gives CDR1 SQVTM, CDR2 ANQGSEA. The CDR3 is made up of 15 amino acids. For the CDR3, the DNA is TGCAGCGTTCGACCGGGCAGCGGGGGGCTCGGAGAGCAGTACTTC. It specifies CSVRPGSGGLGEQYF.

In regard to this clonotype: It may be a read error: a sequence one base away is much more abundant. CDR3 sequence reads: CSVGLAGIGEIQYF. The CDR3 DNA is TGCAGCGTCGGACTAGCGGGAATAGGAGAGATCCAGTACTTC. The V and J genes are TRBV29-1 and TRBJ2-5, with 12 bases aligning to TRBD2. CDR1 and CDR2 (germline): SQVTM, ANQGSEA. The CDR3 runs to 14 residues.

J is TRBJ1-1 and V is TRBV24-1; D perhaps matches TRBD1 (6 bases). The ends were cut back, 0 bases at V and 3 bases at J, with 22 bases in the middle. Germline assignment: CDR1 KGHDR and CDR2 SFDVKD. The CDR3 sequence is 19 residues long. CDR3 DNA: TGTGCCACCAGTGATTTGCAAGAGAGGGACAAGAAGAGGGACACTGAAGCTTTCTTT. Its translation is CATSDLQERDKKRDTEAFF.

The chain combines TRBV5-1 with TRBJ2-7; D is undetermined. Trimming removed 7 bases from V and 6 bases from J, with 17 bases in between. CDR1 and CDR2 from the germline V gene are SGHRS and YFSETQ. This CDR3 is 13 amino acids long. The CDR3 here is CASRPAYDGEQYF. The CDR3 DNA reads as TGCGCCAGCCGTCCGGCGTATGACGGCGAGCAGTACTTC.

The chain carries TRBV27 and TRBJ1-1; D remains ambiguous. The CDR3 is 14 amino acids. V dropped 4 bases and J dropped 4 bases, with 13 bases sitting between them. CDR1 and CDR2 (germline): MNHEY, SMNVEV (reference sequence). CDR3 amino acids: CASSSGWLGTEAFF. The CDR3 bases are TGTGCCAGCAGTTCTGGCTGGCTTGGCACTGAAGCTTTCTTT.

J is TRBJ2-5 and V is TRBV7-2; D is perhaps TRBD2 (6 bases). Germline CDR1 reads SGHTA; CDR2 reads FQGNSA. This CDR3 contains 14 residues. Between the trimmed V and J ends, which lost 0 bases and 5 bases, there was a span of 10 bases. The CDR3 protein is CASSLARGLETQYF. The CDR3 DNA reads as TGTGCCAGCAGCTTAGCGCGGGGTTTGGAGACCCAGTACTTC.

This clonotype was found a few times. This chain uses TRBV6-5 with TRBJ1-2; a weak D match, TRBD1 (5 bases). V lost 2 bases, J lost 2 bases, and 21 bases lay in between. CDR3 length equals 18 residues. Germline assignment: CDR1 MNHEY and CDR2 SVGAGI. CDR3 residues: CASSYRMSRDFENYGYTF. Written as DNA, the CDR3 is TGTGCCAGCAGTTACAGGATGAGCAGGGATTTCGAGAACTATGGCTACACCTTC.

The chain links TRBV6-2 or TRBV6-3 to TRBJ2-7, with 7 nucleotides matching TRBD1. Germline trimming cut 7 bases from V and 8 bases from J; bases unmatched to any gene: 8. Germline loops: CDR1 MNHEY, CDR2 SVGEGT. The CDR3 is made up of 12 amino acids. CDR3 sequence reads: CASNDRAIKQYF. CDR3 sequence (DNA): TGTGCCAGCAACGACAGGGCTATCAAGCAGTACTTC.

This clonotype has a handful of counts. This sequence joins TRBV7-2 and TRBJ2-3, with TRBD2 matching 12 bases. The CDR3 spans 18 residues. Germline loops: CDR1 SGHTA, CDR2 FQGNSA. V was clipped by 4 bases and J by 0 bases; unmatched bases: 8. CDR3 region: CASSSKRTSGTSTDTQYF. The CDR3 DNA is TGTGCCAGCAGCTCGAAGAGGACTAGCGGGACGAGCACAGATACGCAGTATTTT. The entire variable domain, with the rest obtained from reference TRBV7-2 and TRBJ2-3, is as follows: GAGVSQSPSNKVTEKGKDVELRCDPISGHTALYWYRQSLGQGLEFLIYFQGNSAPDKSGLPSDRFSAERTGGSVSTLTIQRTQQEDSAVYLCASSSKRTSGTSTDTQYFGPGTRLTVL.

This clonotype has just a few counts. The CDR3 protein is CASSGLAENNEQFF. The CDR3 coding sequence is TGTGCCAGCAGTGGTCTAGCGGAAAACAATGAGCAGTTCTTC. The rearrangement links TRBV25-1 to TRBJ2-1, with 7 bases fitting TRBD2. CDR3 length: 14 amino acids. Germline V CDR1 and CDR2: MGHDK, SYGVNS. V was pared by 4 bases and J by 5 bases, with 5 bases of the junction left unmatched.